Ten or more counts support the clone carrying this T cell receptor beta chain. Its antigen remains unidentified. Individual cDNA molecules were tagged with unique molecular identifiers. TCRdb ran MiXCR on the 5' RACE reads and lists one entry per CDR3 protein. Of roughly 35,000 distinct CDR3 sequences in the sample, about 10% were seen once. Trimming removed 3 bases from V and 4 bases from J; junction bases left unmatched: 5. The CDR3 is made up of 16 amino acids. Looked up from germline, CDR1 is SGDLS and CDR2 is YYNGEE. This entry comes from a study of early T cells in non-severe SARS-CoV-2 infection. Background on the study: Investigators sequenced bulk RNA drawn from unsorted whole blood, and chains remained unpaired. Study-wide points: Matching results from VDJdb favored anti-spike CD8 responses, leaving private and CD4 specificities undetected.

The receptor comes from an adult who was a healthcare worker with PCR-confirmed SARS-CoV-2 infection or an uninfected control (not recorded which). V and J are TRBV9 and TRBJ2-6; 9 positions match TRBD1. Sequences were obtained from whole blood. In DNA form, the CDR3 reads TGTGCCAGCAGCGAGGGACAGGGATCGGGGGCCAACGTCCTGACTTTC. This sequence encodes CASSEGQGSGANVLTF.